This TCR beta chain came from a study of identical twins. Template switching introduced a universal primer site, and the cDNA bore unique molecular identifiers. TCRdb used MiXCR to reprocess the 5' RACE reads, holding one entry per CDR3 protein. Of some 230,000 distinct CDR3 sequences in the sample, over 5% were seen once. CDR1 and CDR2 (germline): WNHNN, SYGVQD (reference sequence). Trimming shortened V by 4 bases and J by 2 bases, and 14 bases separated the two germline ends. This CDR3 is built from 15 residues. This clonotype was seen more than once but under ten times. The antigen is not known. Study-level findings and limits: It was possible that invariant MAIT and iNKT cells partly confounded the zero-insertion analyses. Abundant beta clonotypes from cord blood had fewer insertions, unlike memory repertoires, which showed none.

These records were also assigned to another study, of T cells expressing NK-cell markers. As that study records: A range of roughly 1.0-8% of CD8+ T cells consisted of dominant NKG2C+ clonotypes in 6 or 7 donors.

The material sequenced was CD8+ T cells sorted from blood. The rearrangement links TRBV10-1 to TRBJ1-1; TRBD1 is a possible D gene (5 bases). This sequence originates from a woman aged 18 to 35 in good health. Here the CDR3 reads CASSASGTGNTEAFF. CDR3 sequence (DNA): TGCGCCAGCAGTGCCTCCGGGACGGGTAACACTGAAGCTTTCTTT.